Below, one T cell receptor (beta chain) is given with its context. In the original analysis: From reference gene primer amplification, estimates of nucleated cell counts were derived. Only in-frame clones appear in the TCRdb table, and some are missing; sequencing was by immunoSEQ multiplex PCR. D and trimming were read from the DNA, whereas the V and J calls and clone size are those reported in that table. The sample has 100,000 to 150,000 clones; about four fifths are singletons. This sample stems from a study of blood T cell repertoires in COVID-19. On the study more broadly: Acute-phase and convalescent COVID-19 samples originated in the United States, Italy and Spain.

V lost 1 base, J lost 0 bases, and 7 bases lay in between. The CDR3 consists of 15 residues. The V gene's germline CDR1 is SGHVS and CDR2 FQNEAQ. The sequenced material came from peripheral blood. This sequence joins TRBV7-8 and TRBJ1-3; the D is unclear. The receptor comes from a woman in her sixties with active or convalescent COVID-19. In nucleotides, the CDR3 is TGTGCCAGCAGCTTAGGAGGCTACTCTGGAAACACCATATATTTT. Encoded protein: CASSLGGYSGNTIYF.